Each of the 16 T cell receptor beta chains below was sequenced from the same sample in a study of early stage breast cancer tumors. Method: immunoSEQ multiplex PCR; TCRdb's copy keeps in-frame clones and lacks some. This table has tens of thousands of clones, around 73% appearing once. The sequenced sample was blood. These receptors were taken from a person aged 50-59 years with breast cancer.

The chain uses TRBV30 and TRBJ2-1; D may be TRBD2 (5 bases). Germline V CDR1 and CDR2: GTSNPN, SVGIG (reference sequence). V lost 1 base to trimming and J lost 6 bases, with 10 bases between them. The CDR3 contains 13 residues. The CDR3 region is CAWSEGLFNEQFF. The CDR3 DNA reads as TGTGCCTGGAGTGAAGGACTGTTCAATGAGCAGTTCTTC.

This chain joins TRBV2 and TRBJ1-5; 10 bases align to TRBD1. The CDR3 totals 15 residues. J gave up 3 bases and V 6 bases, and 5 bases lay outside the gene matches. Germline CDR1 reads SNHLY; CDR2 reads FYNNEI. CDR3 sequence (DNA): TGTGCCAGCAGGATAGGGACAGGGGACAATCAGCCCCAGCATTTT. Its protein is CASRIGTGDNQPQHF.

The V and J genes are TRBV5-1 and TRBJ2-2, with 7 bases fitting TRBD1. J lost 2 bases, V lost 4 bases, and 5 bases had no gene match. CDR1 is SGHRS, CDR2 YFSETQ, per germline. The CDR3 runs to 15 residues. The CDR3 sequence is CASSPGQLNTGELFF. In nucleotides, the CDR3 is TGCGCCAGCAGCCCGGGACAGCTAAACACCGGGGAGCTGTTTTTT.

CDR3 coding DNA: TGTGCCAGCAGCTATAGCGGGAGGTCCTACAATGAGCAGTTCTTC. As protein: CASSYSGRSYNEQFF. This chain connects TRBV7-9 to TRBJ2-1, with 10 bases fitting TRBD2. CDR3 length equals 15 residues. The V and J ends lost 4 bases and 1 base, in that order; junction bases with no gene match: 1. CDR1 is SEHNR and CDR2 is FQNEAQ in the germline V gene (reference sequence).

The chain employs TRBV7-2 and TRBJ1-6; TRBD1 aligns across 8 bases. From germline, CDR1 is SGHTA and CDR2 FQGNSA. The CDR3 covers 17 residues. V lost 5 bases to trimming and J lost 2 bases; unmatched junction nucleotides: 8. The CDR3 DNA reads TGTGCCAGCAGCCGTACAGGGGGAACACCCTATAATTCACCCCTCCACTTT. Residues: CASSRTGGTPYNSPLHF.

The rearrangement links TRBV4-1 to TRBJ2-7, with D hard to call. V was shortened by 4 bases and J by 2 bases, with 9 bases between the two germline ends. The CDR3 is 13 amino acids. Germline assignment: CDR1 MGHRA and CDR2 YSYEKL. The CDR3: CASSLAIPYEQYF. The DNA for the CDR3 is TGCGCCAGCAGCCTGGCCATTCCCTACGAGCAGTACTTC.

The table lists this clone with a few counts. The chain combines TRBV19 with TRBJ1-6; TRBD1 might be the D (6 bases). Trimming shortened V by 3 bases and J by 8 bases, and 23 bases separated the two germline ends. Germline CDR1 LNHDA, CDR2 SQIVND (reference sequence). The CDR3 loop spans 18 amino acids. CDR3 protein: CASSITGTKVQPYSPLHF. CDR3 nucleotides: TGTGCCAGTAGTATCACCGGGACAAAGGTCCAACCGTATTCACCCCTCCACTTT.

CDR3 bases: TGTGCCAGCAGCTCATTATCGGACAGCGGGGGGGAGAAGTACTTC. It is translated as CASSSLSDSGGEKYF. The V gene is TRBV7-8, the J gene TRBJ2-4; TRBD2 agrees at 10 bases. CDR3 length: 15 residues. V lost 4 bases, J lost 14 bases, and 14 bases stayed unmatched. Germline CDR1 reads SGHVS; CDR2 reads FQNEAQ.

The chain links TRBV10-1 to TRBJ1-2; 8 nucleotides agree with TRBD1. Losses at the gene ends were 4 bases for V and 4 bases for J; bases not matched to a gene: 2. CDR1 and CDR2 from the germline V gene are WNHNN and SYGVQD (reference sequence). The CDR3 contains 13 residues. CDR3 sequence (DNA): TGCGCCAGCAGTGGACAGGGGAGCTATGGCTACACCTTC. As protein: CASSGQGSYGYTF.

CDR3 amino acids: CASSLGARDTQYF. For the CDR3, the DNA is TGTGCCAGCAGCTTGGGGGCGCGGGATACGCAGTATTTT. The gene calls are TRBV11-3 and TRBJ2-3, with TRBD1 as a possible D gene (6 bases). The CDR3 is 13 residues long. Germline V CDR1 and CDR2: SGHNT, YENEEA. The ends were cut back, 3 bases at V and 6 bases at J, with 10 bases in the middle.

J is TRBJ1-2 and V is TRBV19; D remains ambiguous. The CDR3 is made up of 11 amino acids. Trimming took off 7 bases at V and 4 bases at J, with 7 bases between the two ends. Germline values: CDR1 LNHDA, CDR2 SQIVND (reference sequence). The CDR3 protein is CASTSGYGYTF. CDR3 DNA sequence: TGTGCCAGTACCTCGGGCTATGGCTACACCTTC.

J is TRBJ1-2 and V is TRBV18, with D possibly matching TRBD1 (6 bases). V lost 3 bases, J lost 5 bases, and 16 bases lay in between. From germline, CDR1 is KGHSH and CDR2 LQKENI. The CDR3 covers 15 residues. This chain's CDR3 is CASSPVPARGYGYTF. The CDR3 DNA follows: TGTGCCAGCTCACCGGTGCCGGCCAGGGGATATGGCTACACCTTC. Full variable domain (rest looked up from reference TRBV18 and TRBJ1-2): NAGVMQNPRHLVRRRGQEARLRCSPMKGHSHVYWYRQLPEEGLKFMVYLQKENIIDESGMPKERFSAEFPKEGPSILRIQQVVRGDSAAYFCASSPVPARGYGYTFGSGTRLTVV.

This chain uses TRBV25-1 with TRBJ2-7; TRBD1 matches 9 bases. Trimming cost V 4 bases and J 3 bases; bases outside gene matches: 7. Germline CDR1 reads MGHDK; CDR2 reads SYGVNS. The CDR3 covers 15 residues. The CDR3 here is CASSGPGGQGYEQYV. The CDR3 DNA reads as TGTGCCAGCAGTGGGCCCGGGGGACAGGGCTACGAGCAGTACGTC.

Regarding this clone: The same CDR3 is also encoded by other DNA sequences in this sample. The rearrangement joins TRBV19 to TRBJ1-5; D unclear. Germline CDR1 LNHDA, CDR2 SQIVND (reference sequence). The V gene lost 6 bases and the J gene lost 5 bases, with 8 bases spanning the gap. The CDR3 length is 12 residues. The CDR3 nucleotides are TGTGCCAGTAGCCGGGGTGATCAGCCCCAGCATTTT. Protein product: CASSRGDQPQHF.

V usage is TRBV4-1 and J usage is TRBJ2-5; no definite D call. CDR3 length: 15 residues. Germline CDR1 is MGHRA and CDR2 is YSYEKL. Between the trimmed V and J ends, which lost 2 bases and 5 bases, there was a span of 15 bases. The CDR3 DNA sequence: TGCGCCAGCAGCCAACTAGGAGACTCGTGGGAGACCCAGTACTTC. It yields the protein CASSQLGDSWETQYF.

This clone was counted only a few times. Mismatch with germline at one junction end may stem from a read error. V is TRBV7-2 and J is TRBJ1-1; a possible D gene is TRBD1 (5 bases). Per germline, CDR1 SGHTA and CDR2 FQGNSA. This CDR3 comprises 11 residues. Written as DNA, the CDR3 is TGTGCCAGCAGCCCGGACACGGAAGCTTTCTTT. Protein product: CASSPDTEAFF.